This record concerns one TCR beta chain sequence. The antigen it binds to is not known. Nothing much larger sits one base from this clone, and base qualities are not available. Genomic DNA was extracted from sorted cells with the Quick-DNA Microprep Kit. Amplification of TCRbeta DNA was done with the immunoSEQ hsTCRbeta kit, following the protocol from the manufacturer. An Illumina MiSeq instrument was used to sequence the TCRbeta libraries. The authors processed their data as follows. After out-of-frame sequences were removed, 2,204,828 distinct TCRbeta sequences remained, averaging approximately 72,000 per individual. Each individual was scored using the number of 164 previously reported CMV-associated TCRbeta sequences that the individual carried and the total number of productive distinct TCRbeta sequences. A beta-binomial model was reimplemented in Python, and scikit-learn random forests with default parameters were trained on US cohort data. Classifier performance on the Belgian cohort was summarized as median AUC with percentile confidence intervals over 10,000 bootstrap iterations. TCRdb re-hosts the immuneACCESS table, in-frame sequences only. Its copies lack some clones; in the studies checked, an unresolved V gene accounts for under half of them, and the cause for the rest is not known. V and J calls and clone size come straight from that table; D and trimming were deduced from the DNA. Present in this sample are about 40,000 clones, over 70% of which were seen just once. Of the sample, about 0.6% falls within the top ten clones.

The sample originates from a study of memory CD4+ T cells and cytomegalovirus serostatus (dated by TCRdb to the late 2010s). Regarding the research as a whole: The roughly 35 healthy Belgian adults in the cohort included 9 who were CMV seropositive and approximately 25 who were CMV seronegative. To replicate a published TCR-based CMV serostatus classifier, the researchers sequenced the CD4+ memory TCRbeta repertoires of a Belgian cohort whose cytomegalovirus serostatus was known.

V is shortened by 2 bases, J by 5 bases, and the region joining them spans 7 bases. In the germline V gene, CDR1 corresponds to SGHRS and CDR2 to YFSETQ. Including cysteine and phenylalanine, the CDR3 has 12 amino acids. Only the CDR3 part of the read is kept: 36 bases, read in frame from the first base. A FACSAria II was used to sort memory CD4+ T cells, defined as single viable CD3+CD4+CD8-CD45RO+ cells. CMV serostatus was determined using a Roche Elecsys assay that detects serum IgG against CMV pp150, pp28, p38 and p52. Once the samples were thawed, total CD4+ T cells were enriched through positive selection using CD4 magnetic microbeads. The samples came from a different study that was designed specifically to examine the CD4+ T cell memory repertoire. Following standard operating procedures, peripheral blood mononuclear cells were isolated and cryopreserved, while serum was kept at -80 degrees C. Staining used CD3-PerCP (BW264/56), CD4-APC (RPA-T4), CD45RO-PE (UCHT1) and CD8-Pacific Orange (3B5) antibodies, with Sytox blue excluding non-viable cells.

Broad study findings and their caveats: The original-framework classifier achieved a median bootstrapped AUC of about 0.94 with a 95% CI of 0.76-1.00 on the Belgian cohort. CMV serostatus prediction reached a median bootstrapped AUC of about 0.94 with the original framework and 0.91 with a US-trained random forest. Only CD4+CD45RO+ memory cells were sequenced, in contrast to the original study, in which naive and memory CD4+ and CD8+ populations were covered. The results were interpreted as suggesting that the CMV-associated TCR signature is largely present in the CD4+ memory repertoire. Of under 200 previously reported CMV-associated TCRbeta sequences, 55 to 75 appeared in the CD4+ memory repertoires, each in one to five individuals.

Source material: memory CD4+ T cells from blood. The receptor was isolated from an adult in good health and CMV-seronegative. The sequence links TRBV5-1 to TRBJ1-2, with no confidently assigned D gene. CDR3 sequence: CASSFEGYGYTF. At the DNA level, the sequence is TGCGCCAGCAGCTTCGAGGGATATGGCTACACCTTC. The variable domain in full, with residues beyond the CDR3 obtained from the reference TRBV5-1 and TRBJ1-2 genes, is KAGVTQTPRYLIKTRGQQVTLSCSPISGHRSVSWYQQTPGQGLQFLFEYFSETQRNKGNFPGRFSGRQFSNSRSEMNVSTLELGDSALYLCASSFEGYGYTFGSGTRLTVV.